This note documents a single T cell receptor beta chain sequence. This clonotype was observed at least ten times. Its target antigen remains unknown. No qualities accompany the bases; no much larger clone lies one base away. From its cysteine to its phenylalanine, the CDR3 spans 15 amino acids. The retained sequence is limited to the CDR3, 45 bases, with the frame set at the first base. Trimming at the junction amounts to 6 bases on V and 5 bases on J, and the germline ends lie 23 bases apart. CDR1 DFQATT and CDR2 SNEGSKA are derived from the germline V gene (reference sequence). The TCR beta CDR3 regions were amplified from RNA transcripts. For the first round of RT-PCR on the TCR CDR3, the HTBI primer set was used together with the Qiagen OneStep RT-PCR kit. Libraries were constructed in a second round of multiplex PCR, after which size selection and purification were performed. Paired-end sequencing of the libraries was performed with 100 bp reads on an Illumina HiSeq2000. The study's processing was this. SOAPnuke was used to process the raw data, removing reads that contained adapters or uncalled bases, had a mean Phred below 15, or lacked an exact match to the constant primer or identifier. COPE v1.2.5 was used to merge the high-quality paired reads, and each unique nucleotide sequence was defined as a clonotype. MiTCR v1.1 was used to align clonotypes to the IMGT TRBV, TRBD and TRBJ reference segments. The analysis included only V-J combinations with a frequency above 0.0001, which together covered roughly 99% of the repertoires. The TCS score was defined as F50 (clonal expansion) divided by E x V (chaos), with BLOSUM62-based TCRdist calculated between CDR3 peptides within each V-J. Welch's t-statistics and random forest reduced roughly 530 V-J features to roughly 13, which were used in a naive Bayes classifier (R e1071). The raw public data were reprocessed by TCRdb itself: fastp quality trimming at Q25, MiXCR clonotype calling, in-frame beta chains only. Identical CDR3 proteins give one entry, which carries the most common genes and DNA. None of the V and J calls come from the authors' own analysis; TCRdb made them. The sample table holds 400,000 to 550,000 distinct CDR3 sequences, of which around 22% were seen once. The ten largest clones add up to around 10% of the sample.

The entry originates in a study of T cells in Graves' hyperthyroidism and ophthalmopathy (dated by TCRdb to between 2017 and 2020). With respect to the entire study: Peripheral blood was sampled at the time of initial diagnosis, prior to any treatment. To identify distinguishing TCR V-J signatures, a discovery cohort of about 95 patients was used, comprising 43 with Graves' ophthalmopathy and approximately 57 with stable Graves' hyperthyroidism. Prospective prediction of ophthalmopathy was tested in an independent validation cohort of 18 to 20 hyperthyroidism patients and 15 to 17 patients who later progressed to ophthalmopathy. The 90 to 100 discovery patients were randomly divided into training and test sets at a 7:3 ratio. In more than 5 Graves' hyperthyroidism patients, the study also compared T-cell repertoires from thyroid tissue with T-cell repertoires from blood. After blood sampling, hyperthyroidism patients were treated with methimazole at a starting dose of 30 mg daily, and ophthalmopathy patients were treated with high-dose intravenous methylprednisolone. TCR Vbeta CDR3 sequencing of fewer than 150 peripheral blood samples (43 ophthalmopathy, approximately 80 hyperthyroidism and roughly 17 progressor patients) is reported in the paper.

Points the paper makes about the study in general: In validation, the model predicted progression to ophthalmopathy with over 65% sensitivity and about 72% specificity, a median of around 6.6 months before onset. Most expanded thyroid clonotypes (frequency above 0.001) were also detected in blood, suggesting blood repertoires may reflect thyroid immune responses. A 13 V-J signature model separated ophthalmopathy from stable hyperthyroidism, with about 90% sensitivity and about 81% specificity in cross-validation and 80%/75% in testing. Sample size was not statistically predetermined, and investigators were not blinded to group allocation.

Ophthalmopathy patients had moderately to severely active disease, with a Clinical Activity Score of 3 or more, a NOSPECS grade of 4 or more, and a disease duration of less than 3 months. Patients with uncontrolled infections, other autoimmune diseases, pregnancy or lactation were excluded. Diagnoses were established on the basis of clinical symptoms, serum thyroxine and TRAb, thyroid ultrasound, and orbital computed tomography. PBMCs were isolated from about 9.1 ml of fresh peripheral blood by Ficoll-Paque density gradient centrifugation. Trizol reagent was used to extract total RNA, and RNA quality was then checked on an Agilent 2100 Bioanalyzer.

This TCR was recovered from a woman aged 25 to 39 with Graves' ophthalmopathy. Sequenced material: blood. The chain couples TRBV20-1 to TRBJ2-7; the D call could be TRBD1 or TRBD2, with each sharing 5 bases. In nucleotides, the sequence is TGCAGTGCCGCGCCCTTCGCCGGGGCGGAGGACGAGCAGTACTTC. It codes for CSAAPFAGAEDEQYF.